What follows are 15 T cell receptor beta chains derived from one specimen sequenced in a study of shared clonotypes between healthy human individuals. Clones were read by immunoSEQ multiplex PCR, and TCRdb kept only the in-frame ones, dropping some. Among 400,000 to 600,000 clones, roughly 95% were seen once, and the ten largest hold around 0.067%. Sequencing used naive CD4+ T cells sorted from blood. Subset in this sample: CD45RA+ positively selected. The receptors originated from a woman under 40 in good health.

The chain carries TRBV5-1 and TRBJ2-2; possibly TRBD1 or TRBD2 for D (5 bases each). Trimming shortened V by 5 bases and J by 4 bases, and 9 bases separated the two germline ends. Germline lookup yields CDR1 SGHRS and CDR2 YFSETQ. This CDR3 region has 13 residues. CDR3 in DNA: TGCGCCAGCAGGCCAGGGAGCACCGGGGAGCTGTTTTTT. It encodes CASRPGSTGELFF.

The chain links TRBV4-1 to TRBJ2-7; 11 positions agree with TRBD2. The CDR3 is 19 amino acids. Germline CDR1 and CDR2: MGHRA and YSYEKL. V lost 0 bases and J lost 0; bases outside the gene matches: 10. CDR3 in amino acids: CASSQERTSGSPNSYEQYF. DNA for the CDR3: TGCGCCAGCAGCCAAGAGAGGACTAGCGGGTCGCCCAACTCCTACGAGCAGTACTTC.

As concerns this clone: Other nucleotide sequences from this sample produce the same CDR3. The CDR3 sequence: CASSSSYGYTF. DNA for the CDR3: TGTGCCAGCAGTTCCTCCTATGGCTACACCTTC. The chain carries TRBV28 and TRBJ1-2; D gene uncertain. V shed 4 bases and J shed 4 bases, with 4 bases lying between them. Per germline, CDR1 MDHEN and CDR2 SYDVKM. The CDR3 is 11 amino acids.

V and J are TRBV18 and TRBJ1-4, with 8 bases aligning to TRBD1. The CDR3 totals 15 residues. Unmatched junction bases numbered 4, after V lost 3 bases and J lost 4 bases. CDR1 and CDR2 (germline): KGHSH, LQKENI. DNA for the CDR3: TGTGCCAGCTCACCGACGGGACAGGTTAATGAAAAACTGTTTTTT. It is translated as CASSPTGQVNEKLFF.

The chain recombines TRBV5-1 with TRBJ2-5; TRBD1 or TRBD2 may be the D gene (6 bases each). The CDR3 length is 18 residues. Per the germline V gene, CDR1 is SGHRS and CDR2 is YFSETQ. The V and J ends lost 4 bases and 2 bases respectively, with 24 bases between them. This CDR3 reads CASSARRGLLGGQETQYF. In DNA form, the CDR3 reads TGCGCCAGCAGCGCCCGGAGGGGACTTCTAGGGGGACAAGAGACCCAGTACTTC.

The chain couples TRBV27 to TRBJ2-7; 8 nucleotides line up with TRBD2. CDR3 length: 17 amino acids. V lost 0 bases to trimming and J lost 3 bases; unmatched junction nucleotides: 10. Per germline, CDR1 MNHEY and CDR2 SMNVEV (reference sequence). CDR3 nucleotide sequence: TGTGCCAGCAGTTTATCTTTCTTGGCGGGGGGTATCTACGAGCAGTACTTC. It encodes CASSLSFLAGGIYEQYF.

V gene TRBV5-1 combines with J gene TRBJ1-1; D uncertain. The V gene lost 0 bases and the J gene lost 2 bases, with 5 bases spanning the gap. This CDR3 spans 13 amino acids. Per germline, CDR1 SGHRS and CDR2 YFSETQ. The CDR3 DNA reads as TGCGCCAGCAGCTTGGCTCGCAACACTGAAGCTTTCTTT. Its translation: CASSLARNTEAFF. Variable domain in full (rest from reference TRBV5-1 and TRBJ1-1): KAGVTQTPRYLIKTRGQQVTLSCSPISGHRSVSWYQQTPGQGLQFLFEYFSETQRNKGNFPGRFSGRQFSNSRSEMNVSTLELGDSALYLCASSLARNTEAFFGQGTRLTVV.

Turning to this clone: Other nucleotide sequences in the sample specify the same CDR3. The genes are TRBV18 and TRBJ2-7; 8 bases align to TRBD1. V lost 3 bases and J lost 4; bases outside the gene matches: 8. Germline V gene data show CDR1 as KGHSH and CDR2 as LQKENI. This CDR3 is 15 amino acids long. The CDR3 sequence: CASSPRTGSSYEQYF. For the CDR3, the DNA is TGTGCCAGCTCACCGAGGACAGGGTCAAGTTACGAGCAGTACTTC.

V and J are TRBV5-1 and TRBJ2-3, with 11 bases identical to TRBD2. Trimming removed 0 bases from V and 6 bases from J; junction bases left unmatched: 9. This CDR3 has 17 amino acids. CDR1 is SGHRS and CDR2 is YFSETQ in the germline V gene. In nucleotides, the CDR3 is TGCGCCAGCAGCTTGGCTCCCGTAGCGGGAGGGCCGGATACGCAGTATTTT. Amino acid sequence: CASSLAPVAGGPDTQYF.

CDR3 nucleotide sequence: TGTGCCAGCTCACAAGACAGGGTGTTGACAGATACGCAGTATTTT. Translation: CASSQDRVLTDTQYF. The chain uses TRBV18 and TRBJ2-3, with TRBD1 matching over 7 bases. The germline V gene encodes CDR1 KGHSH and CDR2 LQKENI. Losses at the gene ends were 4 bases for V and 3 bases for J; bases not matched to a gene: 7. This CDR3 region has 15 residues.

This sequence joins TRBV5-1 and TRBJ1-2; D is unresolved. Between the trimmed V and J ends, which lost 0 bases and 1 base, there was a span of 4 bases. CDR3 size: 13 residues. Looked up from germline, CDR1 is SGHRS and CDR2 is YFSETQ. CDR3 amino acids: CASSLEINYGYTF. The CDR3 bases are TGCGCCAGCAGCTTGGAAATTAACTATGGCTACACCTTC. Looking up the rest from reference TRBV5-1 and TRBJ1-2 gives the full variable domain: KAGVTQTPRYLIKTRGQQVTLSCSPISGHRSVSWYQQTPGQGLQFLFEYFSETQRNKGNFPGRFSGRQFSNSRSEMNVSTLELGDSALYLCASSLEINYGYTFGSGTRLTVV.

DNA of the CDR3: TGTGCCAGCAGCAGTCAGGGCGCTGGAAACACCATATATTTT. Its protein is CASSSQGAGNTIYF. The chain links TRBV6-1 to TRBJ1-3; possibly TRBD1 for D (5 bases). Per germline, CDR1 MNHNS and CDR2 SASEGT. Between the trimmed V and J ends, which lost 6 bases and 2 bases, there was a span of 11 bases. The CDR3 contains 14 residues.

In this sample, this clone turned up once. The gene calls are TRBV7-2 and TRBJ2-5, with unresolved D. Germline loops: CDR1 SGHTA, CDR2 FQGNSA. Trimming removed 5 bases at V and 3 bases at J, with 7 bases between. The CDR3 totals 12 residues. As DNA, the CDR3 is TGTGCCAGCAGCGGCCGGAAAGAGACCCAGTACTTC. It translates to CASSGRKETQYF.

The chain is built from TRBV28 and TRBJ1-5, with D tentatively TRBD1 (6 bases). Germline CDR1 reads MDHEN; CDR2 reads SYDVKM. The CDR3 extends over 14 amino acids. V was cut by 2 bases and J by 5 bases, with 10 bases left in between. DNA for the CDR3: TGTGCCAGCAGTTTAGACAGGTTCGATCAGCCCCAGCATTTT. Residues: CASSLDRFDQPQHF. Supplemented by reference TRBV28 and TRBJ1-5, the full variable domain reads DVKVTQSSRYLVKRTGEKVFLECVQDMDHENMFWYRQDPGLGLRLIYFSYDVKMKEKGDIPEGYSVSREKKERFSLILESASTNQTSMYLCASSLDRFDQPQHFGDGTRLSIL.

This chain connects TRBV28 to TRBJ2-7, with 11 bases identical to TRBD2. With 3 bases clipped from V and 5 bases from J, the junction kept 3 bases outside the gene matches. The germline gives CDR1 MDHEN, CDR2 SYDVKM. This CDR3 has 14 residues. The CDR3 coding sequence is TGTGCCAGCAGTTTTAGCGGGAGGGCCGACGAGCAGTACTTC. This encodes CASSFSGRADEQYF.